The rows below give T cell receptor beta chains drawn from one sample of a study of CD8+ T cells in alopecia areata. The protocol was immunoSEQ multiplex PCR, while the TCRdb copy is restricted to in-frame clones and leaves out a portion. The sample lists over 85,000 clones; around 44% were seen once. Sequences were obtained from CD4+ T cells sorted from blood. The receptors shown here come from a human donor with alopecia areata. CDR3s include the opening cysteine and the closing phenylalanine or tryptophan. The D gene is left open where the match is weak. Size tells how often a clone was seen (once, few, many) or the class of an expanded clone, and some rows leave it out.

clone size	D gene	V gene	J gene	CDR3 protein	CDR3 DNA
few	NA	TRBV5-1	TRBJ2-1	CASSSDRDNEQFF	TGCGCCAGCAGCTCCGACAGAGACAATGAGCAGTTCTTC
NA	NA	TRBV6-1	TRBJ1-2	CASSEGDIRYGYTF	TGTGCCAGCAGTGAAGGGGACATCCGCTATGGCTACACCTTC
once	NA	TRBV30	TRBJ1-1	CACRGDMNTEAFF	TGTGCCTGTAGGGGCGACATGAACACTGAAGCTTTCTTT
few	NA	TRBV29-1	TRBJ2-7	CSVSSTATYEQYF	TGCAGCGTTTCATCGACGGCTACCTACGAGCAGTACTTC
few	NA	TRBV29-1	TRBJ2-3	CSVEVASTDTQYF	TGCAGCGTTGAGGTCGCTAGCACAGATACGCAGTATTTT
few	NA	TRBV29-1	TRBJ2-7	CSVGRGSYEQYF	TGCAGCGTTGGTAGGGGATCCTACGAGCAGTACTTC
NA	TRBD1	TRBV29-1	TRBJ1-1	CSARTGRAWAFF	TGCAGCGCCAGGACAGGGAGGGCCTGGGCTTTCTTT
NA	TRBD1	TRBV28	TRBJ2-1	CASRGQGLGEQFF	TGTGCCAGCAGAGGACAGGGTTTGGGTGAGCAGTTCTTC
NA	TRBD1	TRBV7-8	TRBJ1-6	CASSSVRSGQGNSPLHF	TGTGCCAGCAGCTCAGTCAGGTCGGGACAGGGTAATTCACCCCTCCACTTT
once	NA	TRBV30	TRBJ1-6	CAWSPEGPSNSPLHF	TGTGCCTGGAGCCCTGAGGGACCGAGTAATTCACCCCTCCACTTT
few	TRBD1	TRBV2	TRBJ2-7	CASSGQGDYEQYF	TGTGCCAGCAGTGGTCAGGGGGACTACGAGCAGTACTTC
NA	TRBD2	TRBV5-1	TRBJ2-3	CASSPEREASTDTQYF	TGCGCCAGCAGCCCCGAGCGGGAGGCTAGCACAGATACGCAGTATTTT
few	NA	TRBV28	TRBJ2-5	CASSPIWASETQYF	TGTGCCAGCAGCCCTATTTGGGCTTCGGAGACCCAGTACTTC
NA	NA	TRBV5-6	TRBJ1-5	CASSLLLGNQPQHF	TGTGCCAGCAGCTTGCTACTAGGCAATCAGCCCCAGCATTTT
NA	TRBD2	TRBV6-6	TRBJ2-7	CASGGGPDEQYF	TGTGCCAGTGGGGGAGGGCCGGACGAGCAGTACTTC
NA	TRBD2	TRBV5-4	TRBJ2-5	CASSLFPAGGLRETQYF	TGTGCCAGCAGCTTGTTTCCGGCGGGGGGATTGAGGGAGACCCAGTACTTC
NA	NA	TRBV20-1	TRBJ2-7	CSSWGRDEQYF	TGCAGTTCCTGGGGGCGGGACGAGCAGTACTTC
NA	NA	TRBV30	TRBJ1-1	CAWSNYRTVNTEAFF	TGTGCCTGGAGTAACTATCGGACAGTGAACACTGAAGCTTTCTTT
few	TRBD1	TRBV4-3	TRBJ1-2	CASSQPTGNGYTF	TGCGCCAGCAGCCAACCGACAGGGAATGGCTACACCTTC
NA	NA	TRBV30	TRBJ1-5	CAWSSTDSNQPQHF	TGTGCCTGGAGCTCGACAGACAGCAATCAGCCCCAGCATTTT
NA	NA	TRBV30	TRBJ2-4	CAWSVTDKNIQYF	TGTGCCTGGAGTGTGACGGACAAAAACATTCAGTACTTC
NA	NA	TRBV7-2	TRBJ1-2	CASSATGKGYTF	TGTGCCAGCAGCGCCACAGGGAAAGGCTACACCTTC
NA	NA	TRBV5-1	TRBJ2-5	CASSLYPGVEETQYF	TGCGCCAGCAGCTTGTATCCAGGTGTGGAGGAGACCCAGTACTTC
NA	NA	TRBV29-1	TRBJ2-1	CSAPDSGAGNEQFF	TGCAGCGCTCCTGATAGCGGTGCGGGGAATGAGCAGTTCTTC
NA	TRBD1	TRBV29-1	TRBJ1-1	CSVAAGGLAFF	TGCAGCGTAGCAGCAGGGGGCCTGGCTTTCTTT
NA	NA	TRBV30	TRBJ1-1	CAWRMNTEAFF	TGTGCCTGGAGAATGAACACTGAAGCTTTCTTT
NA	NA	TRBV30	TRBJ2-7	CAWSVGSGDYEQYF	TGTGCCTGGAGTGTTGGTTCAGGGGACTACGAGCAGTACTTC
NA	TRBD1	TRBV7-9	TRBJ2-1	CASSPDGQGSYNEQFF	TGTGCCAGCAGCCCGGACGGACAGGGTTCCTACAATGAGCAGTTCTTC
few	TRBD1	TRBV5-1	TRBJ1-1	CASSFTGVATEAFF	TGCGCCAGCAGCTTTACAGGGGTGGCGACTGAAGCTTTCTTT
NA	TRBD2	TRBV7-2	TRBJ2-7	CASSVVIGLADKQYF	TGTGCCAGCAGCGTGGTAATCGGACTAGCGGACAAGCAGTACTTC
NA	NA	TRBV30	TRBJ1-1	CAWRSFRDGPRAFF	TGTGCCTGGAGGAGCTTCAGGGACGGACCGCGAGCTTTCTTT
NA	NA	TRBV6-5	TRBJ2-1	CASSPNYNEQFF	TGTGCCAGCAGCCCAAACTACAATGAGCAGTTCTTC
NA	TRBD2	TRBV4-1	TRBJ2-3	CASSQDGGDTQYF	TGCGCCAGCAGCCAAGACGGGGGGGATACGCAGTATTTT
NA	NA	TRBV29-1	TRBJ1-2	CSVRSDNYGYTF	TGCAGCGTCAGGAGCGATAACTATGGCTACACCTTC
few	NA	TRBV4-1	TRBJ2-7	CASSQDDNRVYEQYF	TGCGCCAGCAGCCAAGATGATAACAGGGTCTACGAGCAGTACTTC
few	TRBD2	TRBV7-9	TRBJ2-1	CASGQGLAVHNEQFF	TGTGCCAGCGGCCAGGGACTAGCGGTTCACAATGAGCAGTTCTTC
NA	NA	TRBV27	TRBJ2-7	CASSLGSGDTYEQYF	TGTGCCAGCAGCCTTGGCTCCGGGGACACCTACGAGCAGTACTTC